This entry lists 20 T cell receptor beta chains sequenced from one sample in a study of regulatory T cells in long-lasting Graves disease. Sample time point: newly diagnosed GD, antithyroid drugs for less than 3 months. The authors made the TCR library using RNA they extracted from PBMCs. Arm-PCR of CDR3 regions and iRepertoire HTBI primers were used to build TCR beta libraries. Each CDR3 protein is one row after TCRdb ran MiXCR on the multiplex PCR reads. The sample lists hundreds of thousands of distinct CDR3 sequences, 15% to 20% occurring once. The sample also formed part of further work on T cells in Graves' hyperthyroidism and ophthalmopathy.

The sample consisted of peripheral blood mononuclear cells (PBMCs), taken at new diagnosis, from a patient treated with antithyroid drugs. The receptors come from a young woman with Graves disease.

CDR3 sequence reads: CASSPQTGRDQPQHF. CDR3 sequence (DNA): TGTGCCAGCAGCCCGCAAACAGGGAGAGATCAGCCCCAGCATTTT. V and J are TRBV5-6 and TRBJ1-5, with D perhaps TRBD1 (6 bases). Germline assignment: CDR1 SGHDT and CDR2 YYEEEE. Trimming removed 4 bases from V and 5 bases from J, with 16 bases in between. The CDR3 extends over 15 amino acids. Complete variable domain (other parts from reference TRBV5-6 and TRBJ1-5): DAGVTQSPTHLIKTRGQQVTLRCSPKSGHDTVSWYQQALGQGPQFIFQYYEEEERQRGNFPDRFSGHQFPNYSSELNVNALLLGDSALYLCASSPQTGRDQPQHFGDGTRLSIL.

This clonotype appeared a few times. The V gene is TRBV19, the J gene TRBJ1-4, with a weak D call TRBD1 (6 bases). Trimming took 2 bases from V and 1 from J, leaving 8 bases between them. Germline CDR1 LNHDA, CDR2 SQIVND (reference sequence). CDR3 size: 15 residues. CDR3 nucleotides: TGTGCCAGTAGTATACAACAGGGAACTAATGAAAAACTGTTTTTT. Translation: CASSIQQGTNEKLFF.

This clonotype was seen a handful of times. The genes are TRBV24-1 and TRBJ2-1, with 9 nucleotides matching TRBD2. Germline CDR1 KGHDR, CDR2 SFDVKD. With V trimmed by 3 bases and J by 4 bases, 6 bases remained unmatched. The CDR3 extends over 16 amino acids. The CDR3 bases are TGTGCCACCAGTGATGCCGCTAGCGGGACTTACAATGAGCAGTTCTTC. It yields the protein CATSDAASGTYNEQFF.

The chain has TRBV15 and TRBJ2-5; no definite D call. The V end was cut by 1 base, the J end by 2 bases, with 5 bases between. This CDR3 region has 13 residues. Germline CDR1 and CDR2: LNHNV and YYDKDF (reference sequence). The chain's CDR3 is CATSRVAQETQYF. The CDR3 DNA is TGTGCCACCAGCAGAGTAGCTCAAGAGACCCAGTACTTC.

The J gene is TRBJ2-7, the V gene TRBV3-1, with a weak D call TRBD2 (6 bases). Trimming stripped 1 base from V and 9 bases from J, with 10 bases between. The V gene's germline CDR1 is LGHDT and CDR2 YNNKEL (reference sequence). The CDR3 covers 12 residues. The DNA of the CDR3 is TGTGCCAGCAGCCAAGCGGGAGCTTTGCAGTACTTC. This sequence encodes CASSQAGALQYF.

This clonotype was counted between two and nine times. The chain's CDR3 is CATSRDLLREYSQYF. CDR3 nucleotides: TGTGCCACCAGCAGAGATCTTCTACGGGAGTATTCCCAGTACTTC. The chain carries TRBV15 and TRBJ2-3; a possible D gene is TRBD2 (6 bases). The J call is doubtful: the DNA matches TRBJ2-5 better. This CDR3 has 15 amino acids. Germline V lookup: CDR1 LNHNV, CDR2 YYDKDF (reference sequence).

This clonotype was observed a single time. This sequence joins TRBV20-1 and TRBJ2-3, with 10 nucleotides matching TRBD2. This CDR3 has 14 amino acids. The J segment lost 4 bases and the V segment lost 5 bases, leaving 6 bases of the junction unmatched. Per the germline V gene, CDR1 is DFQATT and CDR2 is SNEGSKA (reference sequence). The CDR3 region has the DNA TGCAGTGCTCCGGGACTAGCGAGCGCAGATACGCAGTATTTT. This gives the protein CSAPGLASADTQYF.

This clonotype appeared many times. This chain links TRBV28 with TRBJ1-5, with a weak D call TRBD1 (5 bases). Trimming shortened V by 1 base and J by 7 bases, and 11 bases separated the two germline ends. Germline-derived CDR1 and CDR2 are MDHEN and SYDVKM. The CDR3 has 14 amino acids. For the CDR3, the DNA is TGTGCCAGCAGTTTATCGGGGGGAGGCCAGCCCCAGCATTTT. Translating it yields CASSLSGGGQPQHF.

This clonotype was seen a handful of times. A clone one base away is much larger, so this may be a read error. This chain uses TRBV7-9 with TRBJ2-3; D not resolved. This CDR3 has 13 residues. Germline-derived CDR1 and CDR2 are SEHNR and FQNEAQ (reference sequence). V lost 5 bases and J lost 5, with 11 bases in between. CDR3 amino acids: CASSPLWGDTQYF. The CDR3 DNA sequence: TGTGCCAGCAGCCCCCTCTGGGGAGATACGCAGTATTTT.

This clonotype was observed many times. The gene calls are TRBV12-3 or TRBV12-4 and TRBJ1-5, with D unclear. The CDR3 totals 16 residues. V lost 5 bases, J lost 3 bases, and 17 bases lay in between. CDR3 sequence reads: CASSLGSGRSNQPQHF. CDR3 DNA: TGTGCCAGCAGTCTAGGATCGGGGAGATCCAATCAGCCCCAGCATTTT.

Ten or more counts support this clonotype. The genes are TRBV28 and TRBJ2-1, with D possibly matching TRBD1 (5 bases). This CDR3 contains 12 residues. V lost 3 bases and J lost 9, with 9 bases in between. Germline-derived CDR1 and CDR2 are MDHEN and SYDVKM. CDR3 DNA sequence: TGTGCCAGCAGTTTCTCGACAGCTGAGCAGTTCTTC. Its translation is CASSFSTAEQFF.

The rearrangement links TRBV12-5 to TRBJ2-2; D gene ambiguous. From germline, CDR1 is LGHNT and CDR2 FRNRAP. The CDR3 totals 13 residues. Trimming removed 1 base from V and 10 bases from J, with 10 bases in between. The DNA of the CDR3 is TGTGCTAGTGGTTTGGATGGTAACGCGGAGCTGTTTTTT. Its protein is CASGLDGNAELFF.

At least ten counts were recorded for this clonotype. The chain carries TRBV2 and TRBJ1-1, with D maybe TRBD1 (6 bases). V lost 7 bases and J 5 bases, leaving 11 bases between the germline ends. CDR1 is SNHLY, CDR2 FYNNEI, per germline. This CDR3 has 12 amino acids. CDR3 sequence reads: CASKGGGTEAFF. The CDR3 DNA reads TGTGCCAGCAAAGGGGGGGGGACTGAAGCTTTCTTT.

A few counts support this clonotype. The chain links TRBV20-1 to TRBJ2-7; 16 nucleotides align to TRBD2. CDR3 length: 16 amino acids. V was pared by 5 bases and J by 7 bases, with 11 bases of the junction left unmatched. Looked up from germline, CDR1 is DFQATT and CDR2 is SNEGSKA (reference sequence). The CDR3 protein is CSAAGLAGGPGREQYF. The DNA of the CDR3 is TGCAGTGCTGCGGGACTAGCGGGAGGGCCGGGGCGGGAGCAGTACTTC.

There are a few counts of this clonotype. The V call is TRBV6-5, the J call TRBJ1-3; TRBD1 is a possible D gene (5 bases). The CDR3 loop spans 15 amino acids. Trimming pared 4 bases from V and 0 bases from J, leaving 10 bases between. Germline CDR1 MNHEY, CDR2 SVGAGI. CDR3 amino acids: CASSSGLNSGNTIYF. DNA of the CDR3: TGTGCCAGCAGTTCGGGACTCAACTCTGGAAACACCATATATTTT.

In DNA form, the CDR3 reads TGCAGTGCTAGGCCCCCGGCCGGGACTAGCGGGAGGAACTCCTACAATGAGCAGTTCTTC. Translation gives CSARPPAGTSGRNSYNEQFF. This chain joins TRBV20-1 and TRBJ2-1; 15 bases agree with TRBD2. The CDR3 extends over 20 amino acids. Losses at the gene ends were 3 bases for V and 0 bases for J; bases not matched to a gene: 12. Germline V gene data show CDR1 as DFQATT and CDR2 as SNEGSKA (reference sequence).

J is TRBJ2-3 and V is TRBV9; D possibly corresponds to TRBD1 (5 bases). This CDR3 spans 14 amino acids. The V gene lost 3 bases and the J gene lost 5 bases, with 13 bases spanning the gap. Germline CDR1 reads SGDLS; CDR2 reads YYNGEE. CDR3 sequence reads: CASSAAGRGDTQYF. The CDR3 DNA reads TGTGCCAGCAGCGCCGCTGGAAGGGGAGATACGCAGTATTTT.

For this clonotype: This may be a read error: a much more frequent sequence differs by one nucleotide. The missing conserved phenylalanine or tryptophan at the end of this CDR3 makes a read error likely. The rearrangement joins TRBV20-1 to TRBJ2-7; 7 bases are a match to TRBD2. The germline gives CDR1 DFQATT, CDR2 SNEGSKA (reference sequence). J lost 4 bases, V lost 0 bases, and 15 bases had no gene match. CDR3 length: 17 residues. The CDR3 bases are TGCAGTGCTAGAGAGGACGAGACGAATAGCGGGCAATACGAGCAGTACCTC. Translated: CSAREDETNSGQYEQYL.

This clonotype was detected only a few times. CDR3 sequence reads: CASSMRGATGPGYTF. DNA of the CDR3: TGTGCCAGTAGTATGAGAGGCGCAACGGGACCTGGCTACACCTTC. This chain connects TRBV19 to TRBJ1-2, with a tentative D call TRBD1 (5 bases). Germline lookup yields CDR1 LNHDA and CDR2 SQIVND (reference sequence). This CDR3 is built from 15 residues. The ends were cut back, 3 bases at V and 7 bases at J, with 18 bases in the middle.

This clonotype was seen only a few times. The V gene is TRBV6-5, the J gene TRBJ2-7; D gene uncertain. Trimming removed 3 bases from V and 7 bases from J, with 16 bases in between. The V gene's germline CDR1 is MNHEY and CDR2 SVGAGI. The CDR3 length is 14 residues. DNA for the CDR3: TGTGCCAGCAGTTATAGTCCGTCTAGGAATGAGCAGTACTTC. This gives the protein CASSYSPSRNEQYF.